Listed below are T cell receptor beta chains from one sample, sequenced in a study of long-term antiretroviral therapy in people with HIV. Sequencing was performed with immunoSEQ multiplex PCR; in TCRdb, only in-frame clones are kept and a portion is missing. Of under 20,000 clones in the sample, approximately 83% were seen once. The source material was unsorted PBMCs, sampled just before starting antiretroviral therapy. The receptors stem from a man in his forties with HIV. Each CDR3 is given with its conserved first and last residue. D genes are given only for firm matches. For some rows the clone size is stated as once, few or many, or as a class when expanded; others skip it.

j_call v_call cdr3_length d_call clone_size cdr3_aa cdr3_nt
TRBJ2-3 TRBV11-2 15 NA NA CASSTTVQGTDTQYF TGTGCCAGCAGCACGACCGTTCAGGGGACAGATACGCAGTATTTT
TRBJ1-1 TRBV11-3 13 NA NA CASSTGVNTEAFF TGTGCCAGCTCTACGGGGGTAAACACTGAAGCTTTCTTT
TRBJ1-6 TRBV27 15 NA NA CASSSRESYNSPLHF TGTGCCAGCAGTTCGCGGGAGAGCTATAATTCACCCCTCCACTTT
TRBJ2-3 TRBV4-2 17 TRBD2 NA CASSQDGSGGGADTQYF TGTGCCAGCAGCCAAGATGGTAGCGGGGGCGGGGCAGATACGCAGTATTTT
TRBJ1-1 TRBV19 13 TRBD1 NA CATRTGTGTEAFF TGTGCCACCCGAACCGGGACAGGGACTGAAGCTTTCTTT
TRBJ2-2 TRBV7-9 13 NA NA CASSLGGTGELFF TGTGCCAGCAGCTTAGGGGGCACCGGGGAGCTGTTTTTT
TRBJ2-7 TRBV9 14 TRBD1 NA CASSVGGQGDEQYF TGTGCCAGCAGCGTAGGGGGACAGGGGGATGAGCAGTACTTC
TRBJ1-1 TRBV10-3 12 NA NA CAIGWGITEAFF TGTGCCATCGGGTGGGGGATCACTGAAGCTTTCTTT
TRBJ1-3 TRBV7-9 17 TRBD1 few CASRPGTGGITGNTIYF TGTGCCAGCAGACCCGGGACAGGGGGCATAACTGGAAACACCATATATTTT
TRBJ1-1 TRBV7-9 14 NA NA CASSLGDRNTEAFF TGTGCCAGCAGCTTAGGAGACAGGAACACTGAAGCTTTCTTT
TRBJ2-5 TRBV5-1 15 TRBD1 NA CASSPGTGGTETQYF TGCGCCAGCAGCCCAGGGACAGGGGGGACGGAGACCCAGTACTTC
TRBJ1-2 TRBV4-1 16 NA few CASSQEGNPLVYGYTF TGCGCCAGCAGCCAAGAAGGAAACCCCTTGGTATATGGCTACACCTTC
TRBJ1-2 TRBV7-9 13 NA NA CASSVLGIGGYTF TGTGCCAGCAGCGTCCTGGGGATTGGAGGCTACACCTTC
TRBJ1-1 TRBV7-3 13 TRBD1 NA CASSSTGITEAFF TGTGCCAGCAGCTCGACAGGGATCACTGAAGCTTTCTTT
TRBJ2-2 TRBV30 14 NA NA CAWSGIQTTGELFF TGTGCCTGGAGTGGGATACAGACGACCGGGGAGCTGTTTTTT
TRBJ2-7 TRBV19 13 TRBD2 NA CASSRGGGYEQYF TGTGCCAGTAGCCGCGGGGGGGGCTACGAGCAGTACTTC
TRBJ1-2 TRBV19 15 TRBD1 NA CASSISRGREYGYTF TGTGCCAGTAGTATATCTAGGGGGCGCGAATATGGCTACACCTTC
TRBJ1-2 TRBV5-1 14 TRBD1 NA CASSQGTGNYGYTF TGCGCCAGCAGCCAGGGGACAGGGAACTATGGCTACACCTTC
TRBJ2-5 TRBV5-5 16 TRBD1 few CASSTRTGGGQETQYF TGTGCCAGCAGCACTAGGACAGGGGGCGGGCAAGAGACCCAGTACTTC
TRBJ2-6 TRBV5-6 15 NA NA CASSLEGTGANVLTF TGTGCCAGCAGCTTGGAGGGAACTGGGGCCAACGTCCTGACTTTC
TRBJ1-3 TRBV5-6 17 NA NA CASSLWGDGNSGNTIYF TGTGCCAGCAGCTTGTGGGGGGACGGAAACTCTGGAAACACCATATATTTT
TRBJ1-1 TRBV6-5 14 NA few CASSYSAGNTEAFF TGTGCCAGCAGTTACTCGGCGGGGAACACTGAAGCTTTCTTT
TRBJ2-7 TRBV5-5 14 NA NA CASSLYRDSYEQYF TGTGCCAGCAGCTTGTACAGGGACTCCTACGAGCAGTACTTC
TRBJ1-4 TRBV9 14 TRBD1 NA CASSAGGEGEKLFF TGTGCCAGCAGCGCAGGGGGGGAAGGCGAAAAACTGTTTTTT
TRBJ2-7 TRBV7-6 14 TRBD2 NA CASSSSGRPNEQYF TGTGCCAGCAGCTCGAGCGGGAGACCGAACGAGCAGTACTTC
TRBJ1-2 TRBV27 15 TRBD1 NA CASSPTTGRNYGYTF TGTGCCAGCAGTCCCACGACAGGGAGAAACTATGGCTACACCTTC
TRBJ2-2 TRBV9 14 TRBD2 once CASSVEGLTGELFF TGTGCCAGCAGCGTAGAGGGACTAACCGGGGAGCTGTTTTTT
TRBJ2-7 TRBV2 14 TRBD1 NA CASSAGQGIHEQYF TGTGCCAGCAGTGCCGGACAGGGAATCCACGAGCAGTACTTC
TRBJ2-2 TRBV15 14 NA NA CATSIRGDTGELFF TGTGCCACCAGCATCCGTGGGGACACCGGGGAGCTGTTTTTT
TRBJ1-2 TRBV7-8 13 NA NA CASSFGQGNGYTF TGTGCCAGCAGCTTTGGGCAGGGGAATGGCTACACCTTC
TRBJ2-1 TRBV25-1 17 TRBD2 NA CASIGAGGPLSYNEQFF TGTGCCAGCATTGGAGCGGGAGGGCCTTTGTCCTACAATGAGCAGTTCTTC
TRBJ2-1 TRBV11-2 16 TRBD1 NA CASSLVTQGNNNEQFF TGTGCCAGCAGCTTAGTTACACAGGGGAATAACAATGAGCAGTTCTTC
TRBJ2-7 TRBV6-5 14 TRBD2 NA CASSYGGGGYEQYF TGTGCCAGCAGTTACGGGGGGGGAGGATACGAGCAGTACTTC
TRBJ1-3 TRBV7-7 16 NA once CASSLGGFGSGNTIYF TGTGCCAGCAGCTTAGGCGGCTTCGGCTCTGGAAACACCATATATTTT
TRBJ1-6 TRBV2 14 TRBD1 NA CASSQDRGHSPLHF TGTGCCAGCAGTCAAGACAGGGGGCACTCACCCCTCCACTTT
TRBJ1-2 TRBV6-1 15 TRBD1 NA CASRDGQAKIYGYTF TGTGCCAGCAGGGACGGACAGGCGAAGATCTATGGCTACACCTTC
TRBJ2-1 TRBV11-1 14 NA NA CASSGGALPNEQFF TGTGCCAGCAGCGGGGGGGCCCTACCCAATGAGCAGTTCTTC
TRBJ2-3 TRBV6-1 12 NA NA CASRRYTDTQYF TGTGCCAGCCGCAGATACACAGATACGCAGTATTTT
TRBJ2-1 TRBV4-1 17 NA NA CASSQERGAVGNDEQFF TGCGCCAGCAGCCAAGAACGAGGTGCGGTGGGGAACGATGAGCAGTTCTTC
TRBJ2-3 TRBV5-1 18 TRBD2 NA CASSLEPSGGTSTDTQYF TGCGCCAGCAGCTTGGAGCCTAGCGGGGGAACTAGCACAGATACGCAGTATTTT
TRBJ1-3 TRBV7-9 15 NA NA CASSLASPAGNTIYF TGTGCCAGCAGCTTAGCTTCGCCAGCCGGAAACACCATATATTTT
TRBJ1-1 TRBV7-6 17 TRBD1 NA CASSPAARGILNTEAFF TGTGCCAGCAGCCCCGCCGCCAGGGGGATTCTGAACACTGAAGCTTTCTTT
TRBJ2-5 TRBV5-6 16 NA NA CASSVTGQSPLETQYF TGTGCCAGCAGCGTAACCGGACAGTCGCCCCTAGAGACCCAGTACTTC
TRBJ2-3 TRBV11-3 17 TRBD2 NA CASSPPAGGIGTDTQYF TGTGCCAGCAGCCCCCCGGCGGGGGGGATCGGCACAGATACGCAGTATTTT